This TCR beta chain is drawn from a study of identical twins (dated by TCRdb to the mid-2010s). Notes on the research overall: The study deep-sequenced TCR alpha and beta repertoires from monozygotic twins, unrelated adults of various ages and cord blood to test whether fetal clonotypes persist. Replicate twin experiments were performed at different times using different library preparation protocols to rule out contamination. General conclusions and limits of the study: Zero-insertion analyses could be partly confounded by invariant T cells such as MAIT and iNKT, though diverse VJ usage argued against such confounding for most clonotypes. Excess twin sharing in beta out-of-frame sequences was weaker because fewer shared sequences lowered the signal-to-noise ratio. Compared with coincidental sharing between unrelated individuals, out-of-frame TCR alpha sequences shared between twins had an excess of sequences with low generation probability. Because the same donors could not be followed over many years, the conclusions depended on cross-sectional statistical analysis. Fewer insertions were carried by abundant cord blood beta clonotypes, a similar but weaker trend appeared in young adult naive repertoires, and no such trend appeared in memory repertoires. In monozygotic twins, out-of-frame TCR alpha sharing was systematically underestimated by recombination models, although the models agreed with sharing between unrelated individuals.

All donors were healthy Caucasians. Three pairs of female monozygotic twins, all aged 18 to 29 years, were included in the twin cohort. Positive isolation kits from Invitrogen were used to isolate the CD4+ and CD8+ T cell populations. After removal of 1 base from V and 6 bases from J, the junction retains 7 bases not matched to a gene. From cysteine to phenylalanine, the CDR3 is 17 amino acids long. Of all the DNA, just the CDR3 is kept, 51 bases in frame from base 1. CDR1 and CDR2 are drawn from the germline V gene: MGHDK, SYGVNS. A note on this clonotype: Its antigen is not yet known. No much larger clonotype is one base removed from it; base qualities were not supplied.

Libraries were prepared through 5' RACE. Sequenced on an Illumina HiSeq 2000. Template switching introduced a universal primer binding site; the final cDNA contained a unique molecular identifier, enabling accurate counting of TCR cDNA molecules. First-strand cDNA for TCR alpha and beta chains was synthesized from specific primers in the conserved constant-segment region. To control for contamination, each cDNA library was double barcoded with a SMART-Mk sample barcode plus Illumina barcodes. TruSeq adapter sequences along with Illumina sample barcodes were introduced in two successive PCR steps. TCR alpha and beta cDNA libraries were sequenced on the Illumina HiSeq platform with custom primers. The published analysis was carried out like this. Raw reads were processed with MiGEC to extract unique molecular identifiers, and MiXCR was used to determine CDR3 positions. For each individual, recombination models were inferred using an EM algorithm with the repgenHMM and IGoR tools. Shared clonotype analysis was performed with the tcR package in R, normalizing sharing by the product of cloneset sizes. To study raw recombination without the effects of thymic and clonal selection, out-of-frame nonproductive sequences were analyzed. TCRdb took the public reads, trimmed them with fastp at Q25, ran MiXCR for clone calling and kept in-frame beta chains. Every entry covers one CDR3 protein and lists the most common genes and DNA from its rows. Clone size and V and J calls follow TCRdb, not the original study. For this sample there are approximately 490,000 distinct CDR3 sequences; approximately 20% appear just once. More than 0.4% of the sample is held by the ten biggest clonotypes.

In addition, the sample was reused for a study of yellow fever vaccine responses in identical twins. As the second study states: The T cell response to vaccination in identical twins was reported by the authors to appear partly convergent and partly personalized. In the study, vaccine-responding T cell clones were precisely tracked in identical twins.

The origin of this receptor is a woman under 30 in good health. The sequenced sample was CD4+ T cells sorted from blood. The chain joins TRBV25-1 to TRBJ2-2; 11 of the junction bases match TRBD2. The CDR3 here reads CASSESQLAGEAGELFF. In nucleotides, the sequence is TGTGCCAGCAGTGAATCCCAACTAGCGGGAGAGGCCGGGGAGCTGTTTTTT. With all but the CDR3 taken from the reference TRBV25-1 and TRBJ2-2 genes, the full variable domain is: EADIYQTPRYLVIGTGKKITLECSQTMGHDKMYWYQQDPGMELHLIHYSYGVNSTEKGDLSSESTVSRIRTEHFPLTLESARPSHTSQYLCASSESQLAGEAGELFFGEGSRLTVL.